Shown below are 14 T cell receptor beta chains from a single sample sequenced in a study of cytomegalovirus exposure and HLA in healthy donors. It was with 60 Vbeta and 13 Jbeta primers that the PCR ran. Clones were sequenced by immunoSEQ multiplex PCR, and TCRdb holds only the in-frame ones, with some missing. The sample carries 200,000 to 250,000 clones, roughly 70% recorded once. Sequencing was done on a sample of PBMCs. These receptors originate from a woman in her 30s in good health and CMV-seronegative.

The chain links TRBV9 to TRBJ1-3; no reliable D call. Trimming pared 0 bases from V and 4 bases from J, leaving 11 bases between. The CDR3 covers 15 residues. Germline assignment: CDR1 SGDLS and CDR2 YYNGEE. The DNA of the CDR3 is TGTGCCAGCAGCGTAGATGGCCTCCTGGGAAACACCATATATTTT. It is translated as CASSVDGLLGNTIYF.

V usage is TRBV19 and J usage is TRBJ2-2, with a weak D call TRBD1 (5 bases). The V gene's germline CDR1 is LNHDA and CDR2 SQIVND (reference sequence). This CDR3 has 18 amino acids. With 3 bases removed from V and 3 bases from J, the gap between germline ends came to 20 bases. CDR3 nucleotide sequence: TGTGCCAGTAGTATGTGGCAGGGTCGTGGGATTTACACCGGGGAGCTGTTTTTT. Encoded protein: CASSMWQGRGIYTGELFF.

This rearrangement joins TRBV4-2 to TRBJ1-6; TRBD1 matches 7 bases. Trimming cost V 5 bases and J 9 bases; bases outside gene matches: 16. The V gene's germline CDR1 is LGHNA and CDR2 YNFKEQ. The CDR3 spans 17 residues. For the CDR3, the DNA is TGTGCCAGCAGCGACATTCTAGGGACAGCCGGTGGTTCACCCCTCCACTTT. The encoded protein is CASSDILGTAGGSPLHF.

This chain connects TRBV9 to TRBJ2-3; D perhaps matches TRBD1 (6 bases). The germline gives CDR1 SGDLS, CDR2 YYNGEE. The CDR3 runs to 18 residues. V lost 3 bases and J 3 bases, leaving 23 bases between the germline ends. In DNA, the CDR3 is TGTGCCAGCAGCGGCTCAGGGGAAGAAGGGGTACCTACAGATACGCAGTATTTT. Translated, it gives CASSGSGEEGVPTDTQYF. Looking up the rest from reference TRBV9 and TRBJ2-3 gives the full variable domain: DSGVTQTPKHLITATGQRVTLRCSPRSGDLSVYWYQQSLDQGLQFLIQYYNGEERAKGNILERFSAQQFPDLHSELNLSSLELGDSALYFCASSGSGEEGVPTDTQYFGPGTRLTVL.

The gene calls are TRBV5-1 and TRBJ1-6; 9 positions match TRBD1. CDR1 is SGHRS and CDR2 is YFSETQ in the germline V gene. There are 15 residues in the CDR3. The junction had 6 bases not matched to a gene; V was cut back by 2 bases and J by 9 bases. In nucleotides, the CDR3 is TGCGCCAGCAGCTTAGGGGACAGGGACGTTTCACCCCTCCACTTT. It encodes CASSLGDRDVSPLHF.

The V and J genes are TRBV5-1 and TRBJ1-1; D is perhaps TRBD1 (6 bases). CDR1 SGHRS and CDR2 YFSETQ come from the germline V gene. The CDR3 totals 14 residues. Trimming pared 5 bases from V and 1 base from J, leaving 12 bases between. The chain's CDR3 is CASREGGPNTEAFF. The CDR3 DNA is TGCGCCAGCAGGGAGGGGGGGCCGAACACTGAAGCTTTCTTT.

This clone appeared a few times. The rearrangement links TRBV7-9 to TRBJ2-1, with TRBD2 matching 8 bases. Germline CDR1 SEHNR, CDR2 FQNEAQ (reference sequence). This CDR3 is 17 amino acids long. Losses at the gene ends were 5 bases for V and 0 bases for J; bases not matched to a gene: 9. For the CDR3, the DNA is TGTGCCAGCAGCGGAAGCGGGAGATGGAGCTCCTACAATGAGCAGTTCTTC. Its translation: CASSGSGRWSSYNEQFF.

CDR3 loop: CASSLELEETQYF. For the CDR3, the DNA is TGCGCCAGCAGCTTGGAACTAGAAGAGACCCAGTACTTC. This chain uses TRBV5-1 with TRBJ2-5, with D maybe TRBD2 (5 bases). Trimming removed 0 bases at V and 3 bases at J, with 6 bases between. The CDR3 runs to 13 residues. CDR1 and CDR2 from the germline V gene are SGHRS and YFSETQ.

This chain uses TRBV7-3 with TRBJ2-7, with TRBD1 matching 9 bases. The length of the CDR3 is 16 residues. The V and J ends lost 2 bases and 3 bases, in that order; junction bases with no gene match: 8. From germline, CDR1 is SGHTA and CDR2 FQGTGA. Written as DNA, the CDR3 is TGTGCCAGCAGCTTAGGACAGGGGACTGAAGGCTACGAGCAGTACTTC. Its translation is CASSLGQGTEGYEQYF.

J is TRBJ2-7 and V is TRBV14, with D perhaps TRBD1 (6 bases). Trimming cost V 3 bases and J 2 bases, with 14 bases left between them. The CDR3 extends over 15 amino acids. The germline V gene encodes CDR1 SGHDN and CDR2 FVKESK. CDR3 sequence: CASSHIGDMTYEQYF. The CDR3 DNA follows: TGTGCCAGCAGCCATATAGGGGACATGACCTACGAGCAGTACTTC.

The rearrangement uses TRBV27 and TRBJ1-1, with D tentatively TRBD1 (6 bases). CDR3 size: 14 residues. V lost 7 bases to trimming and J lost 1 base, with 13 bases between them. Germline V lookup: CDR1 MNHEY, CDR2 SMNVEV (reference sequence). The CDR3 is CASMRGAENTEAFF. CDR3 DNA sequence: TGTGCCAGCATGCGGGGGGCCGAGAACACTGAAGCTTTCTTT.

The J gene is TRBJ2-3, the V gene TRBV29-1; 8 bases fit TRBD1. The CDR3 consists of 13 residues. Germline V gene lookup returns CDR1 SQVTM and CDR2 ANQGSEA. The V gene end was trimmed by 7 bases and the J gene end by 1 base; junction bases not matched to a gene: 4. CDR3 loop: CSAKTGGTDTQYF. The CDR3 nucleotides read TGCAGCGCCAAGACAGGGGGCACAGATACGCAGTATTTT.

This clone was picked up a small number of times. This rearrangement joins TRBV7-8 to TRBJ2-2; D call uncertain. This CDR3 has 15 amino acids. The germline V and J ends were trimmed by 1 base and 0 bases, with 6 bases remaining between them. The germline V gene has CDR1 SGHVS and CDR2 FQNEAQ. The CDR3 spells CASSLVSANTGELFF. The CDR3 region has the DNA TGTGCCAGCAGCTTAGTTTCAGCGAACACCGGGGAGCTGTTTTTT.

This chain joins TRBV6-6 and TRBJ1-1, with 8 bases matching TRBD1. V shed 2 bases and J 3 bases; nucleotides not matched to a gene: 5. Looked up from germline, CDR1 is MNHNY and CDR2 is SVGAGI (reference sequence). This CDR3 spans 15 amino acids. Here the CDR3 reads CASSYATGGDTEAFF. CDR3 sequence (DNA): TGTGCCAGCAGTTACGCAACAGGGGGGGACACTGAAGCTTTCTTT.